Below, one T cell receptor (beta chain) is given with its context. What it recognizes is unknown. This entry comes from a study of shared clonotypes between healthy human individuals. As for the study in general: CD4 naive and CD4 memory each took three plates per donor, while CD8 naive took two and CD8 memory one.

V was shortened by 3 bases and J by 7 bases, with 19 bases between the two germline ends. The CDR3 is 16 residues long. The V gene's germline CDR1 is KGHSH and CDR2 LQKENI. Approximately 30,000 T cell genomes (about 0.2 ug DNA) went into each sorted-subset replicate. The repertoire was sequenced with immunoSEQ multiplex PCR; TCRdb's copy has only in-frame clones and lacks some. Among approximately 2.5 million clones listed, about 92% were seen once. Study-wide results and limits: Clonotypes that were shared across four donors made up around 5% of naive CD4 clonotypes.

The sequence was collected from a man in his late teens or twenties in good health. This chain uses TRBV18 with TRBJ2-1; D is undetermined. Sample: naive CD4+ T cells sorted from blood. Regarding subset: CD45RA+ positively selected. The CDR3 here is CASSPLGLVGWNEQFF. CDR3 bases: TGTGCCAGCTCACCCCTCGGGCTCGTGGGGTGGAATGAGCAGTTCTTC.